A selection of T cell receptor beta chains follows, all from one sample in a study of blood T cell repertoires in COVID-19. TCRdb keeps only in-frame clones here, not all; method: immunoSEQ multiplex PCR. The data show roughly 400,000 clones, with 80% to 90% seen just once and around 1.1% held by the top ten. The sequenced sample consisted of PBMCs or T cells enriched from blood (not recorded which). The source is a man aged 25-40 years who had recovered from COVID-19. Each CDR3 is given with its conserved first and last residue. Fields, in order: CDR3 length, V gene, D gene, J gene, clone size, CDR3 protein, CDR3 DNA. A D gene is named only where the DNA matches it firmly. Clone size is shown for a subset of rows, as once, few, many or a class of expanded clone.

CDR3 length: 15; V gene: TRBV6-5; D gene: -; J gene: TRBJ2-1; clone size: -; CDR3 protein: CASSLSGAFFNEQFF; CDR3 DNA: TGTGCCAGCAGTCTATCAGGGGCATTTTTCAATGAGCAGTTCTTC
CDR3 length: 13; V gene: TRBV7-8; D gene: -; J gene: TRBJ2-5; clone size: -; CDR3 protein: CASSLAEQLTQYF; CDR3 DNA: TGTGCCAGCAGCTTAGCGGAACAGCTTACCCAGTACTTC
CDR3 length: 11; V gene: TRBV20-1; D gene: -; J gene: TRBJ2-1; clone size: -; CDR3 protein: CSAAAYNEQFF; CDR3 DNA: TGCAGTGCCGCGGCCTACAATGAGCAGTTCTTC
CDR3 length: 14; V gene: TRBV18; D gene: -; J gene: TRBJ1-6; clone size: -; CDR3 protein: CASSPRQENSPLHF; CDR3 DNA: TGTGCCAGCTCACCAAGACAGGAGAATTCACCCCTCCACTTT
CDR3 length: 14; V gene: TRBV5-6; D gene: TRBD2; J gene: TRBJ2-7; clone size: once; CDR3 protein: CASSMTSGGYEQYF; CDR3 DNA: TGTGCCAGCAGCATGACTAGCGGGGGCTACGAGCAGTACTTC
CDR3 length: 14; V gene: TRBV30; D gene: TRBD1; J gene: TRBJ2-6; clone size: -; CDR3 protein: CASQGASGANVLTF; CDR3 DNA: TGTGCCTCCCAGGGGGCCTCTGGGGCCAACGTCCTGACTTTC
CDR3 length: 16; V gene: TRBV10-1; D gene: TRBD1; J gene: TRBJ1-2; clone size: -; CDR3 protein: CASSVLTGGLGYGYTF; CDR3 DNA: TGCGCCAGCAGTGTCCTAACAGGGGGCCTGGGCTATGGCTACACCTTC
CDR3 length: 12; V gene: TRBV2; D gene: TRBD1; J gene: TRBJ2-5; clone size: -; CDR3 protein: CASSPDRGTQYF; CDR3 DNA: TGTGCCAGCAGTCCCGACAGGGGTACCCAGTACTTC
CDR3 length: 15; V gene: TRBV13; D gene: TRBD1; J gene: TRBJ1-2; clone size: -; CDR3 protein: CASSYGQGSNYGYTF; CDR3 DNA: TGTGCCAGCAGCTACGGACAGGGATCTAACTATGGCTACACCTTC
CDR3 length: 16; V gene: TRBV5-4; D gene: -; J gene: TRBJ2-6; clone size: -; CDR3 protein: CASSLAASSGANVLTF; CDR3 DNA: TGTGCCAGCAGCTTGGCAGCGTCCTCTGGGGCCAACGTCCTGACTTTC
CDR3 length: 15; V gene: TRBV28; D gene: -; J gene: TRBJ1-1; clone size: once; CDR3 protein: CASSQEPNRNTEAFF; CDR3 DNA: TGTGCCAGCAGTCAAGAACCAAACAGGAACACTGAAGCTTTCTTT
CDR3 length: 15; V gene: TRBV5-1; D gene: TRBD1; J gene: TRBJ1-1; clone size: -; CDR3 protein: CASSLGGTGVTEAFF; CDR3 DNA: TGCGCCAGCAGCTTGGGTGGGACAGGGGTTACTGAAGCTTTCTTT
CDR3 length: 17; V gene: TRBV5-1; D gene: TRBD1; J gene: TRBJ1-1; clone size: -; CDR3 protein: CASSLSWTGEMNTEAFF; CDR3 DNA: TGCGCCAGCAGCTTGTCTTGGACAGGGGAGATGAACACTGAAGCTTTCTTT
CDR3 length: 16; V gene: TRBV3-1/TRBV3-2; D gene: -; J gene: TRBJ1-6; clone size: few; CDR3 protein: CASSQEGAGMYSPLHF; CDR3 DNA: TGTGCCAGCAGCCAAGAGGGCGCGGGGATGTATTCACCCCTCCACTTT
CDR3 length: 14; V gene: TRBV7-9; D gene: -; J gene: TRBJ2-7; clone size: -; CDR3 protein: CASSLDSLPYEQYF; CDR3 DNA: TGTGCCAGCAGCTTGGACAGTCTTCCCTACGAGCAGTACTTC
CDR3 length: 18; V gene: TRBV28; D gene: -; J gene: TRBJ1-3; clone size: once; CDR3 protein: CASSLWPNGGVSGNTIYF; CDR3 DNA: TGTGCCAGCAGTTTATGGCCCAATGGGGGGGTCTCTGGAAACACCATATATTTT
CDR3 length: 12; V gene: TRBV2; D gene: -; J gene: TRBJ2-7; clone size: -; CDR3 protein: CASARGSYEQYF; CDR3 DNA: TGTGCCAGCGCCAGAGGGTCCTACGAGCAGTACTTC
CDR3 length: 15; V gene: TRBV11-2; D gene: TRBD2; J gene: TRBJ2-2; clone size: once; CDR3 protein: CASKKAGVNTGELFF; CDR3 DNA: TGTGCCAGCAAAAAAGCGGGAGTAAACACCGGGGAGCTGTTTTTT
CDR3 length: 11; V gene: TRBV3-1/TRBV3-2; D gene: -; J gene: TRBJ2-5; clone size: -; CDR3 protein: CATTPGETQYF; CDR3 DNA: TGTGCCACCACACCAGGCGAGACCCAGTACTTC
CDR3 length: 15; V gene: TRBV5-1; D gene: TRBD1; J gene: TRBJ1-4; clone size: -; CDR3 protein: CASSTGTGPNEKLFF; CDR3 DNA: TGCGCCAGCAGCACCGGGACAGGGCCTAATGAAAAACTGTTTTTT
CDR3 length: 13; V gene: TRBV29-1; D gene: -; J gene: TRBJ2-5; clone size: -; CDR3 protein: CSVYTSLQETQYF; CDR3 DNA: TGCAGCGTTTACACTAGCCTCCAAGAGACCCAGTACTTC
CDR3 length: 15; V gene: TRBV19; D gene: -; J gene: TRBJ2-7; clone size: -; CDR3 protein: CASSIPYGGSYEQYF; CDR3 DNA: TGTGCCAGTAGTATCCCATACGGGGGCTCCTACGAGCAGTACTTC
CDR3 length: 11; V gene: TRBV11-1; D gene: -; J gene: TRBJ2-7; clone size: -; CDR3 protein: CASSQHYEQYF; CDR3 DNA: TGTGCCAGCAGCCAACATTACGAGCAGTACTTC
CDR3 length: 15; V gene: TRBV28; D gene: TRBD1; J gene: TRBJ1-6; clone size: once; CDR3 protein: CASSETGQGYSPLHF; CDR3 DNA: TGTGCCAGCAGTGAGACGGGACAGGGATATTCACCCCTCCACTTT
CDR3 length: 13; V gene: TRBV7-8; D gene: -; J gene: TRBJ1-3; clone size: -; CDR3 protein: CASSAGAGNTIYF; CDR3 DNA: TGTGCCAGCAGCGCAGGGGCTGGAAACACCATATATTTT
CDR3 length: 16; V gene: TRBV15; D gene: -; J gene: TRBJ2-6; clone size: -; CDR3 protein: CATSRDLATGANVLTF; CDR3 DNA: TGTGCCACCAGCAGAGACCTGGCAACTGGGGCCAACGTCCTGACTTTC
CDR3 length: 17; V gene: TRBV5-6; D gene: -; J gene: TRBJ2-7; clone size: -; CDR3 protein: CASSPGWGRATSYEQYF; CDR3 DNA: TGTGCCAGCAGCCCCGGGTGGGGCAGGGCGACCTCCTACGAGCAGTACTTC
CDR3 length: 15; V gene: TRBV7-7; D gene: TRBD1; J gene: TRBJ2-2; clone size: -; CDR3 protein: CASSFGTGGTGELFF; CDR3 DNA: TGTGCTAGCAGCTTTGGGACAGGGGGTACCGGGGAGCTGTTTTTT
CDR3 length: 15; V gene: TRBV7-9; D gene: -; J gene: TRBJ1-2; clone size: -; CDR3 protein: CASSLTETPNYGYTF; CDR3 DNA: TGTGCCAGCAGCCTAACAGAAACCCCTAACTATGGCTACACCTTC